Listed here are 13 T cell receptor beta chains from one sample, sequenced in a study of T cell repertoires in cytomegalovirus infection. TCRdb processed the reads anew with MiXCR; each CDR3 protein has one entry. This table holds some 400,000 distinct CDR3 sequences, roughly a third found once. What was sequenced was PBMCs. These receptors were obtained from a human donor in good health (CMV status not recorded). Some clones in this sample may be carry-over from other donors' samples.

CDR3 coding DNA: TGTGCCAGCAGTTTAACGGGGGGAAACTACAATGAGCAGTTCTTC. This translates into CASSLTGGNYNEQFF. The chain is built from TRBV12-3 or TRBV12-4 and TRBJ2-1; TRBD2 aligns across 7 bases. The trim removed 2 bases at V and 3 bases at J, leaving 4 bases unmatched. The length of the CDR3 is 15 residues.

The genes are TRBV27 and TRBJ2-5; TRBD1 matches 8 bases. J gave up 5 bases and V 6 bases, and 14 bases lay outside the gene matches. The CDR3 totals 16 residues. The germline gives CDR1 MNHEY, CDR2 SMNVEV (reference sequence). For the CDR3, the DNA is TGTGCCAGCAGCCCGTGGAGGACAGGGTCGGTGGAGACCCAGTACTTC. Residues: CASSPWRTGSVETQYF.

This clonotype was detected a few times. The V call is TRBV19, the J call TRBJ1-2; the D gene is possibly TRBD1 (5 bases). There are 16 residues in the CDR3. V lost 4 bases and J lost 4, with 19 bases in between. Germline V gene lookup returns CDR1 LNHDA and CDR2 SQIVND (reference sequence). The CDR3 protein is CASSTGGLRGSYGYTF. In DNA form, the CDR3 reads TGTGCCAGTAGTACCGGGGGACTCCGAGGATCCTATGGCTACACCTTC.

The chain has TRBV6-1 and TRBJ2-7; TRBD1 might be the D (6 bases). Trimming pared 6 bases from V and 2 bases from J, leaving 11 bases between. Germline V CDR1 and CDR2: MNHNS, SASEGT. This CDR3 has 13 residues. The CDR3 region has the DNA TGTGCCAGCAGCGCCGGACAGACCTACGAGCAGTACTTC. Translated, it gives CASSAGQTYEQYF.

The rearrangement links TRBV20-1 to TRBJ1-6; D ambiguous. The CDR3 extends over 14 amino acids. The germline V gene has CDR1 DFQATT and CDR2 SNEGSKA (reference sequence). Trimming left V 0 bases short and J 0 bases short, with 3 bases between. The DNA for the CDR3 is TGCAGTGCTAGAGAAGTCTCCTATAATTCACCCCTCCACTTT. Amino acids: CSAREVSYNSPLHF.

At least ten counts were recorded for this clonotype. V is TRBV7-2 and J is TRBJ2-1, with 9 bases that match TRBD2. The germline CDR1 and CDR2 sequences are SGHTA and FQGNSA. The V gene end was trimmed by 3 bases and the J gene end by 3 bases; junction bases not matched to a gene: 3. The CDR3 is 15 amino acids. As DNA, the CDR3 is TGTGCCAGCAGCTTGGGTAGCGGGGGCTACAATGAGCAGTTCTTC. This gives the protein CASSLGSGGYNEQFF.

This clonotype was recorded a few times. V usage is TRBV18 and J usage is TRBJ2-7; 10 bases line up with TRBD1. This CDR3 region has 14 residues. Germline lookup yields CDR1 KGHSH and CDR2 LQKENI. Trimming at V came to 5 bases and at J to 7 bases, leaving 8 bases not matched to a gene. Here the CDR3 reads CASSSETGGYEQYF. The CDR3 DNA sequence: TGTGCCAGCTCATCAGAGACAGGGGGCTATGAGCAGTACTTC.

The CDR3 protein is CASSYRETYGYTF. In DNA form, the CDR3 reads TGTGCCAGCAGCTACAGGGAAACTTATGGCTACACCTTC. This chain uses TRBV5-5 with TRBJ1-2, with D perhaps TRBD1 (6 bases). Deletions cut 3 bases from V and 5 bases from J, with 11 bases between. Germline CDR1 and CDR2: SGHKS and YYEKEE (reference sequence). The CDR3 is made up of 13 amino acids.

This clonotype was detected only a few times. The J gene is TRBJ2-7, the V gene TRBV28; TRBD2 aligns across 7 bases. The ends lost 5 bases at V and 0 bases at J; junction bases unmatched: 7. CDR3 size: 15 residues. Germline CDR1 MDHEN, CDR2 SYDVKM. The DNA of the CDR3 is TGTGCCAGCAGTCCGGCTAGCGGTATCTCCTACGAGCAGTACTTC. It specifies CASSPASGISYEQYF.

This clonotype was seen ten or more times. The chain employs TRBV7-2 and TRBJ2-1, with 16 bases that match TRBD2. J was trimmed by 10 bases and V by 5 bases; bases with no gene match: 8. Germline assignment: CDR1 SGHTA and CDR2 FQGNSA. The CDR3 has 16 residues. Here the CDR3 DNA reads TGTGCCAGCAGCATCCCGGGACTAGCGGGAGGGAGGGAGCAGTTCTTC. It translates to CASSIPGLAGGREQFF.

The V call is TRBV11-2, the J call TRBJ1-1, with D possibly matching TRBD1 (6 bases). The CDR3 loop spans 15 amino acids. Trimming took 4 bases from V and 4 from J, leaving 16 bases between them. Germline V gene data show CDR1 as SGHAT and CDR2 as FQNNGV. The CDR3 DNA follows: TGTGCCAGCAGCTCTGGGCGGGGGCGCGTCACTGAAGCTTTCTTT. It yields the protein CASSSGRGRVTEAFF.

The chain carries TRBV11-2 and TRBJ1-6, with 9 bases that match TRBD1. Per the germline V gene, CDR1 is SGHAT and CDR2 is FQNNGV. The CDR3 is 15 amino acids. V lost 1 base to trimming and J lost 7 bases; unmatched junction nucleotides: 2. The CDR3 is CASSLAGQGNSPLHF. CDR3 nucleotides: TGTGCCAGCAGCTTAGCCGGACAGGGGAATTCACCCCTCCACTTT. Together with reference TRBV11-2 and TRBJ1-6, the CDR3 gives the full variable domain: EAGVAQSPRYKIIEKRQSVAFWCNPISGHATLYWYQQILGQGPKLLIQFQNNGVVDDSQLPKDRFSAERLKGVDSTLKIQPAKLEDSAVYLCASSLAGQGNSPLHFGNGTRLTVT.

The sample holds many counts of this clonotype. This rearrangement joins TRBV7-2 to TRBJ1-6; D unresolved. Looked up from germline, CDR1 is SGHTA and CDR2 is FQGNSA. The CDR3 spans 13 residues. V lost 1 base, J lost 9 bases, and 7 bases lay in between. CDR3 DNA: TGTGCCAGCAGCTTAGAAGCGGGTTCACCCCTCCACTTT. Translation gives CASSLEAGSPLHF.